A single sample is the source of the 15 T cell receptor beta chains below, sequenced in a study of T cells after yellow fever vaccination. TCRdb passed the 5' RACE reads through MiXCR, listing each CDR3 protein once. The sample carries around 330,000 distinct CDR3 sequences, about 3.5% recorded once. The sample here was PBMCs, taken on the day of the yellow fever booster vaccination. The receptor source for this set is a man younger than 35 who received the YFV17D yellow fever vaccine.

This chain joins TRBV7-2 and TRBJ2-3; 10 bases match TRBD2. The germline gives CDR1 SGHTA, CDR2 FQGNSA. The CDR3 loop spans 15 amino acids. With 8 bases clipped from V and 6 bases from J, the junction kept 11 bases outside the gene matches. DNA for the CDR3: TGTGCCAGCTCACGAAGCGGGGGGGCCGGGGATACGCAGTATTTT. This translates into CASSRSGGAGDTQYF.

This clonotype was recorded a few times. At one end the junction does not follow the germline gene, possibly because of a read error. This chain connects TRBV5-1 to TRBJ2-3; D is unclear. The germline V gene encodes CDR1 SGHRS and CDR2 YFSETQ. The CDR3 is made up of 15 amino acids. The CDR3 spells CATSPLGHRTDTQYF. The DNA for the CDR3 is TGCGCCACCAGCCCCCTCGGGCATCGAACAGATACGCAGTATTTT.

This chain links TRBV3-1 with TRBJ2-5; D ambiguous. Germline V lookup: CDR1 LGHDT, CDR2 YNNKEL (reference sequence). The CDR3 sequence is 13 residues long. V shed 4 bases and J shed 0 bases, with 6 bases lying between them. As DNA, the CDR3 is TGTGCCAGCAGCCGGTCCGACCAAGAGACCCAGTACTTC. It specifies CASSRSDQETQYF.

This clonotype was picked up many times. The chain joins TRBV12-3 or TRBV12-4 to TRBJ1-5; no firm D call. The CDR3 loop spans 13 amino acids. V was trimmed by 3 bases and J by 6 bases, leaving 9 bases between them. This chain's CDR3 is CASSFGTGQPQHF. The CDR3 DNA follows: TGTGCCAGCAGTTTTGGAACGGGTCAGCCCCAGCATTTT.

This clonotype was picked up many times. The CDR3 DNA reads as TGTGCCAGCTCACCGGGACAGGTGTCTCACGAGCAGTACGTC. Translating gives CASSPGQVSHEQYV. This chain links TRBV18 with TRBJ2-7; 8 bases are a match to TRBD1. The CDR3 totals 14 residues. With V trimmed by 3 bases and J by 5 bases, 6 bases remained unmatched. Germline-derived CDR1 and CDR2 are KGHSH and LQKENI.

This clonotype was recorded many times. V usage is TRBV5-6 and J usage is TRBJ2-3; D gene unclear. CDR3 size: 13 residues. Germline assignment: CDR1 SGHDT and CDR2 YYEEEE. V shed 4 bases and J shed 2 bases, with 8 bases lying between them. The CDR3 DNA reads TGTGCCAGCAGCGCCACGGCCACAGATACGCAGTATTTT. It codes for CASSATATDTQYF.

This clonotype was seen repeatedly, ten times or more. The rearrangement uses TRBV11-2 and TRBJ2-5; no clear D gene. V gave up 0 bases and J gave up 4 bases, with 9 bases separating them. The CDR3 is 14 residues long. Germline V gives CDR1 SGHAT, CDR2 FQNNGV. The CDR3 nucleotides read TGTGCCAGCAGCTTAGAATCCGCGGCAGAGACCCAGTACTTC. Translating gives CASSLESAAETQYF. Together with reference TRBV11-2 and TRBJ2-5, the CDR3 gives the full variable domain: EAGVAQSPRYKIIEKRQSVAFWCNPISGHATLYWYQQILGQGPKLLIQFQNNGVVDDSQLPKDRFSAERLKGVDSTLKIQPAKLEDSAVYLCASSLESAAETQYFGPGTRLLVL.

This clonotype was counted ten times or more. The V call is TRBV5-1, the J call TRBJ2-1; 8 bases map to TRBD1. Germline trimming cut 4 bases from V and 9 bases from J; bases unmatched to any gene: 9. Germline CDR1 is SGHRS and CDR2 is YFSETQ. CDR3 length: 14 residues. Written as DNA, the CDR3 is TGCGCCAGCAGCACGGGACAGGCCGGCGCTGAGCAGTTCTTC. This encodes CASSTGQAGAEQFF.

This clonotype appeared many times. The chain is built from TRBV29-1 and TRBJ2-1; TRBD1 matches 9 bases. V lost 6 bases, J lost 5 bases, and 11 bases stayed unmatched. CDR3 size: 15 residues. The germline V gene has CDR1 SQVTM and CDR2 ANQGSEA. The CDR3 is CSVDARGTGNNEQFF. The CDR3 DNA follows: TGCAGCGTCGACGCCAGGGGGACAGGGAACAATGAGCAGTTCTTC.

The CDR3 DNA is TGTGCCAGTAGGACCGGGACAGTGGGCTCTGGGGCCAACGTCCTGACTTTC. This gives the protein CASRTGTVGSGANVLTF. This rearrangement joins TRBV19 to TRBJ2-6, with 7 bases that match TRBD1. This CDR3 is 17 amino acids long. J gave up 0 bases and V 6 bases, and 8 bases lay outside the gene matches. Germline V CDR1 and CDR2: LNHDA, SQIVND (reference sequence).

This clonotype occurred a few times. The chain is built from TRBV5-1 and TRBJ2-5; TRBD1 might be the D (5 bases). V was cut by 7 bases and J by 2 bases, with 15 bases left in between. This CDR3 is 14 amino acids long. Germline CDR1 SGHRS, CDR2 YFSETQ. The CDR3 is CASGQGSLQETQYF. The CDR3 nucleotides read TGCGCCAGCGGTCAGGGTTCCCTTCAAGAGACCCAGTACTTC.

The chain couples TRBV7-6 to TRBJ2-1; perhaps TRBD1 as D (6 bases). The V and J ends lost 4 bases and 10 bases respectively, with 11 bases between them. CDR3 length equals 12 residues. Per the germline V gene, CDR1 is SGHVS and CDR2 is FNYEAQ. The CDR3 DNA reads TGTGCCAGCAGCTCAGGGGTGGGCGAGCAGTTCTTC. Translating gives CASSSGVGEQFF.

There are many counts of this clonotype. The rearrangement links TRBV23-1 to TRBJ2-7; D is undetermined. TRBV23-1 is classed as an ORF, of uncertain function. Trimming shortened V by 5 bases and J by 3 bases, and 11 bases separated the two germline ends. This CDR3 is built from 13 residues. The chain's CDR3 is CASSSPLFYEQYV. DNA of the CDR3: TGCGCCAGCAGTTCACCCCTCTTCTACGAGCAGTACGTC.

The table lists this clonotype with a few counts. The CDR3 DNA reads TGTGCCAGCACCGGGACAGATTATGGCTACACCTTC. It is translated as CASTGTDYGYTF. The chain employs TRBV10-3 and TRBJ1-2, with 7 bases aligning to TRBD1. The V segment lost 10 bases and the J segment 5 bases; nucleotides outside the gene matches: 7. Germline CDR1 ENHRY, CDR2 SYGVKD. The CDR3 extends over 12 amino acids.

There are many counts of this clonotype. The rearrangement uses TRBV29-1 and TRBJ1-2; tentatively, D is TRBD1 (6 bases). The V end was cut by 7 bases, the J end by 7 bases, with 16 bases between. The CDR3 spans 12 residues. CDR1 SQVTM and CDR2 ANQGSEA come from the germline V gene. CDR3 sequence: CSAGTSGGGYTF. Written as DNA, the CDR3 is TGCAGCGCAGGGACATCGGGGGGTGGCTACACCTTC.